Detailed here is one T cell receptor beta chain. This specimen belongs to a study of TIL therapy for anti-PD-1-resistant metastatic lung cancer. Study information: Patients had a median age of approximately 57 years (range roughly 35-80). By whole-exome sequencing, median non-synonymous tumor mutation burden was less than 1.8 mutations per megabase.

CDR1 and CDR2 from the germline V gene are GTSNPN and SVGIG (reference sequence). The CDR3 runs 16 residues. V was cut by 0 bases and J by 1 base, with 15 bases left in between. Time point given: pre-treatment sample, taken before nivolumab and TIL therapy. Adults with stage 4 NSCLC were enrolled in a phase I trial. Sequencing used immunoSEQ v3. Sequencing depth was some 2 million read pairs for survey level, roughly 4.5-6 million for deep. Here immunoSEQ multiplex PCR was the method, and the copy in TCRdb shows in-frame clones only, minus some. This sample has about 60,000 clones, with roughly 66% found just once.

The material sequenced was blood, taken at baseline. The V and J genes are TRBV30 and TRBJ1-1; no clear D. The receptor comes from a person aged 25 to 85 with non-small cell lung cancer. The CDR3 spells CAWSVPNLIRNTEAFF. The CDR3 DNA reads TGTGCCTGGAGTGTACCCAACCTAATCAGGAACACTGAAGCTTTCTTT.